The next 14 T cell receptor beta chains were all read from a single sample in a study of blood T cell repertoires in COVID-19. TCRdb's copy holds only in-frame clones and misses some; the assay was immunoSEQ multiplex PCR. The data show about 250,000 clones, with roughly nine tenths seen just once and approximately 3.3% held by the top ten. The specimen was peripheral blood. The receptors come from a man between 18 and 29 years old with active or convalescent COVID-19.

The V and J genes are TRBV28 and TRBJ2-5, with 7 bases fitting TRBD1. The germline gives CDR1 MDHEN, CDR2 SYDVKM. After removal of 5 bases from V and 7 bases from J, the junction contained 19 bases not matched to a gene. The CDR3 runs to 17 residues. For the CDR3, the DNA is TGTGCCAGCAGTCAGCTGGGGACAGCAAAAGGGGTAGGGACCCAGTACTTC. This gives the protein CASSQLGTAKGVGTQYF. Using reference TRBV28 and TRBJ2-5 for the parts outside the CDR3, the full variable domain is DVKVTQSSRYLVKRTGEKVFLECVQDMDHENMFWYRQDPGLGLRLIYFSYDVKMKEKGDIPEGYSVSREKKERFSLILESASTNQTSMYLCASSQLGTAKGVGTQYFGPGTRLLVL.

The V call is TRBV5-4, the J call TRBJ2-7; 10 nucleotides line up with TRBD1. Germline V lookup: CDR1 SGHNT, CDR2 YYREEE (reference sequence). The CDR3 runs 16 residues. V trimming: 4 bases; J trimming: 7 bases; junction bases outside the gene matches: 14. In DNA form, the CDR3 reads TGTGCCAGCAGCCCGGGACAGGGGAGGATGAGGGGAGAGCAGTACTTC. Residues: CASSPGQGRMRGEQYF.

This chain uses TRBV29-1 with TRBJ1-1, with TRBD1 identical over 7 bases. Germline assignment: CDR1 SQVTM and CDR2 ANQGSEA. The CDR3 has 14 residues. Trimming cost V 7 bases and J 1 base; bases outside gene matches: 9. CDR3 bases: TGCAGCGGAAACCCCAGGACAGGGAACACTGAAGCTTTCTTT. Translated, it gives CSGNPRTGNTEAFF.

This chain uses TRBV15 with TRBJ2-5, with TRBD2 matching 11 bases. Trimming took 5 bases from V and 2 from J; bases not matched to a gene: 10. The CDR3 runs 17 residues. Germline CDR1 and CDR2: LNHNV and YYDKDF (reference sequence). The CDR3 nucleotides are TGTGCCACCAGCGTTATCCCGGGACTAGCGGAACAAGAGACCCAGTACTTC. Protein product: CATSVIPGLAEQETQYF.

This chain links TRBV10-3 with TRBJ2-2, with 12 bases aligning to TRBD2. This CDR3 is 19 amino acids long. Unmatched junction bases numbered 12, after V lost 1 base and J lost 6 bases. Germline V CDR1 and CDR2: ENHRY, SYGVKD. CDR3 sequence: CAISEFGLAGSGWSGELFF. CDR3 DNA: TGTGCCATCAGTGAGTTCGGACTAGCGGGGTCCGGTTGGTCCGGGGAGCTGTTTTTT.

This chain joins TRBV14 and TRBJ1-2; maybe TRBD1 (5 bases). CDR1 SGHDN and CDR2 FVKESK come from the germline V gene. Trimming stripped 3 bases from V and 14 bases from J, with 19 bases between. The CDR3 is 13 residues long. The CDR3 DNA is TGTGCCAGCAGCCAGCGACAGATGACGGCTAAGACCTTC. Translating gives CASSQRQMTAKTF.

The chain's CDR3 is CASSPGQGSQPQHF. The CDR3 DNA follows: TGTGCCAGCAGCCCGGGACAGGGTAGTCAGCCCCAGCATTTT. This chain connects TRBV6-2 or TRBV6-3 to TRBJ1-5, with 9 bases lining up with TRBD1. Germline V gives CDR1 MNHEY, CDR2 SVGEGT. The CDR3 runs to 14 residues. V was clipped by 6 bases and J by 6 bases; unmatched bases: 6.

This clone was seen only once. CDR3 nucleotide sequence: TGTGCCAGCAGGGGGACAGGGAACACTGAAGCTTTCTTT. It translates to CASRGTGNTEAFF. This chain joins TRBV28 and TRBJ1-1; 8 positions match TRBD1. CDR3 length: 13 residues. The trim removed 6 bases at V and 1 base at J, leaving 1 base unmatched. The germline CDR1 and CDR2 sequences are MDHEN and SYDVKM.

This chain links TRBV7-9 with TRBJ1-1; tentative D call: TRBD1 (5 bases). V lost 2 bases, J lost 7 bases, and 26 bases lay in between. Germline CDR1 and CDR2: SEHNR and FQNEAQ (reference sequence). CDR3 length: 18 amino acids. The CDR3 here is CASSLILGGSTSLGEAFF. CDR3 nucleotide sequence: TGTGCCAGCAGCTTAATTCTCGGGGGAAGTACCTCTTTAGGTGAAGCTTTCTTT.

The chain links TRBV21-1 to TRBJ2-1; the listed D gene, TRBD2, was not tested against the DNA. TRBV21-1 constitutes a pseudogene. This CDR3 spans 16 amino acids. CDR3 coding DNA: TGTGCCAGCAGCATGGTGACTAGGTTGTTCCGAAATGAGCAGTTCTTC. It translates to CASSMVTRLFRNEQFF.

V usage is TRBV5-1 and J usage is TRBJ2-7; a weak D match, TRBD2 (5 bases). Looked up from germline, CDR1 is SGHRS and CDR2 is YFSETQ. V was clipped by 0 bases and J by 6 bases, with 13 bases between them. This CDR3 contains 14 residues. The CDR3 reads CASSLEPMAGEQYF. CDR3 sequence (DNA): TGCGCCAGCAGCTTGGAACCTATGGCGGGCGAGCAGTACTTC.

This clone was counted once. The chain has TRBV7-3 and TRBJ2-1, with 9 bases identical to TRBD2. The CDR3 sequence is 15 residues long. The V gene's germline CDR1 is SGHTA and CDR2 FQGTGA. Trimming removed 8 bases from V and 9 bases from J; junction bases left unmatched: 14. CDR3 sequence: CASSPSGAGGGEQFF. CDR3 nucleotides: TGTGCCAGCTCGCCGTCGGGAGCGGGGGGCGGTGAGCAGTTCTTC.

The chain recombines TRBV18 with TRBJ2-3; 9 bases are a match to TRBD2. V was clipped by 2 bases and J by 5 bases; unmatched bases: 8. This CDR3 spans 16 amino acids. From germline, CDR1 is KGHSH and CDR2 LQKENI. CDR3 coding DNA: TGTGCCAGCTCACCAAGAGTTAGCGGGGGCTTAGATACGCAGTATTTT. Translation: CASSPRVSGGLDTQYF. The full variable domain, with the rest looked up from reference TRBV18 and TRBJ2-3, is NAGVMQNPRHLVRRRGQEARLRCSPMKGHSHVYWYRQLPEEGLKFMVYLQKENIIDESGMPKERFSAEFPKEGPSILRIQQVVRGDSAAYFCASSPRVSGGLDTQYFGPGTRLTVL.

This chain uses TRBV29-1 with TRBJ2-7; perhaps TRBD2 as D (8 bases). V was clipped by 6 bases and J by 4 bases, with 19 bases between them. Germline CDR1 SQVTM, CDR2 ANQGSEA. This CDR3 is built from 14 residues. CDR3 protein: CSVLREGARYEQYF. The CDR3 nucleotides are TGCAGCGTCCTTCGGGAGGGGGCGAGGTACGAGCAGTACTTC.